This TCR beta chain stems from a study of T-cell reconstitution after alpha-beta-depleted transplantation in children. This sample's TCRbeta library carried unique molecular identifier barcodes. TCRdb passed the PCR reads through MiXCR, listing each CDR3 protein once. Counted here are about 610,000 distinct CDR3 sequences, 8% to 11% occurring once; the ten biggest clones make up 4% to 5%. Trimming took off 4 bases at V and 2 bases at J, with 19 bases between the two ends. The CDR3 length is 17 residues. Germline V CDR1 and CDR2: SGHDN, FVKESK. The TCR was taken from a human donor who donated a stem cell graft to a child with acute myeloid leukemia. The sample here was PBMCs from the stem cell graft donor, taken from the stem cell graft. This chain connects TRBV14 to TRBJ2-3, with a possible D match to TRBD2 (6 bases). The CDR3 nucleotides read TGTGCCAGCAGCCCCGGAAGGAGTGCGGGACCCACAGATACGCAGTATTTT. Translation gives CASSPGRSAGPTDTQYF.